This TCR beta chain emerged from a study of coeliac disease. TCRdb's table, derived via immunoSEQ multiplex PCR, lists solely in-frame clones and lacks some. The data show several thousand clones, roughly 70% seen once. The germline V and J ends were trimmed by 1 base and 5 bases, with 15 bases remaining between them. Germline values: CDR1 SGHTA, CDR2 FQGNSA. This CDR3 is 15 amino acids long. Points on this clone: What it binds is unknown.

Study-wide results and limits: Lower clonality than controls marked TRB and TRG repertoires from active celiac intraepithelial and lamina propria samples. Known gliadin-specific TRB sequences: 9 of 18 coeliac samples, only 1 of 6 controls. The authors considered this approach unsuitable for unbiased detection of gliadin-specific T cells. Intraepithelial and lamina propria fractions were not highly pure, so cross-contamination was possible.

The sequence was obtained from a man over 45 with active celiac disease. Sample: lamina propria lymphocytes from the gut. The chain couples TRBV7-2 to TRBJ2-7, with D possibly matching TRBD1 (6 bases). The CDR3 DNA reads TGTGCCAGCAGCTTAGTCGGCTCGACAGGAGACGAGCAGTACTTC. Translating gives CASSLVGSTGDEQYF.